The clone carrying this TCR beta chain has just a few counts. What it binds is unknown. The V gene's germline CDR1 is SGHDN and CDR2 FVKESK. The CDR3 spans 17 residues. The V gene lost 4 bases and the J gene lost 1 base, with 17 bases spanning the gap. One entry per CDR3 protein results from TCRdb running MiXCR on the reads. Altogether about 920,000 distinct CDR3 sequences are present, 31% being singletons, with the ten largest covering about an eighth. The source of the sample is a study of T cell repertoires in cytomegalovirus infection. Overall study context: CMV epitopes that were recently identified and HLA-C-restricted were used alongside well-studied HLA-B-restricted ones.

Study-level results: Cumulative public TCR beta family frequency identified carriers of CMV plus the relevant HLA.

The chain joins TRBV14 to TRBJ2-1, with a possible D match to TRBD1 (6 bases). This clonotype was obtained from a human donor in good health (CMV status not recorded). Some clones in this sample may be carry-over from other donors' samples. This sample comprised cultured CD8+ T cells from PBMCs, obtained from culture after CMV antigen stimulation. The CDR3 DNA reads TGTGCCAGCAGCCCGACAGGTTTTGTACTTTCCTACAATGAGCAGTTCTTC. Translated, it gives CASSPTGFVLSYNEQFF.